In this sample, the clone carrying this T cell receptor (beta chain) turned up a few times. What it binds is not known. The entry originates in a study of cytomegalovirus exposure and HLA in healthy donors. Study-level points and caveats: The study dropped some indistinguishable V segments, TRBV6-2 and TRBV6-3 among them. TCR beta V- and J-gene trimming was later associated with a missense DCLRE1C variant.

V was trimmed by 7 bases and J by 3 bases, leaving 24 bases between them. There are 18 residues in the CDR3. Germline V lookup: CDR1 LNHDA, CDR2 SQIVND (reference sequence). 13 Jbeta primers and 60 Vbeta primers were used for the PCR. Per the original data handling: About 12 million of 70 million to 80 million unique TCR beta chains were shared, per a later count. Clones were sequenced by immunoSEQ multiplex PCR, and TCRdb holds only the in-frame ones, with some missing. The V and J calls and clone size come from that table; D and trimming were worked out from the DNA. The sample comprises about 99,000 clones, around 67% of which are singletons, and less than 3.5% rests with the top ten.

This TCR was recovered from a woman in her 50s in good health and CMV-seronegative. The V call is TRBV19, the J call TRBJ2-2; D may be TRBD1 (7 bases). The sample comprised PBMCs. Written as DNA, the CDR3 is TGTGCCAGTACCCTCAGGGGGGTAACAGGGAGCGACACCGGGGAGCTGTTTTTT. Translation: CASTLRGVTGSDTGELFF.